These 5 T cell receptor beta chains were all obtained from the same sample, sequenced in a study of T cells after yellow fever vaccination. TCRdb re-called the 5' RACE reads with MiXCR, one entry per CDR3 protein. The repertoire holds some 120,000 distinct CDR3 sequences, with under 9% as singletons. The source material was CD8+ T cells sorted from PBMCs, sampled on the day of the yellow fever booster vaccination. The receptors were sampled from a man between 18 and 29 years old who received the YFV17D yellow fever vaccine.

This chain joins TRBV20-1 and TRBJ2-3, with unresolved D. The CDR3 runs to 11 residues. Between the trimmed V and J ends, which lost 6 bases and 5 bases, there was a span of 9 bases. Germline CDR1 reads DFQATT; CDR2 reads SNEGSKA (reference sequence). The CDR3 DNA reads TGCAGTGCCCCGGATCAAGATACGCAGTATTTT. Its translation is CSAPDQDTQYF.

This chain links TRBV4-1 with TRBJ2-1, with 8 bases identical to TRBD2. Trimming at V came to 4 bases and at J to 3 bases, leaving 5 bases not matched to a gene. The germline V gene encodes CDR1 MGHRA and CDR2 YSYEKL. The CDR3 runs to 15 residues. CDR3 loop: CASSRDSGDYNEQFF. DNA for the CDR3: TGCGCCAGCAGCCGAGATAGCGGGGACTACAATGAGCAGTTCTTC.

The V and J genes are TRBV19 and TRBJ1-1; no definite D call. The ends were cut back, 3 bases at V and 0 bases at J, with 5 bases in the middle. The CDR3 runs 13 residues. Germline CDR1 reads LNHDA; CDR2 reads SQIVND (reference sequence). The CDR3 sequence: CASSIAVNTEAFF. The CDR3, as DNA: TGTGCCAGTAGTATCGCCGTGAACACTGAAGCTTTCTTT.

The chain employs TRBV28 and TRBJ1-4, with 7 positions matching TRBD1. The CDR3 covers 14 residues. Per the germline V gene, CDR1 is MDHEN and CDR2 is SYDVKM. V gave up 6 bases and J gave up 8 bases; unmatched junction bases: 9. The CDR3 DNA is TGTGCCAGCAGCGGAACAGGGGTAAGGGAAAAACTGTTTTTT. It specifies CASSGTGVREKLFF.

In this sample, this clonotype turned up a few times. Mismatch with germline at one junction end may stem from a read error. The V call is TRBV4-1, the J call TRBJ2-3, with 8 bases lining up with TRBD1. Germline V gene sequence: CDR1 MGHRA, CDR2 YSYEKL. This CDR3 spans 16 amino acids. Here the CDR3 reads CASSEEIQGATDTQYF. The CDR3 DNA is TGCGCCAGCAGCGAAGAGATCCAGGGGGCTACAGATACGCAGTATTTT.